A single sample is the source of the 14 T cell receptor beta chains below, sequenced in a study of CD8+ T cells in alopecia areata. The sequencing template was cDNA reverse transcribed from extracted RNA. Sequencing was performed with immunoSEQ multiplex PCR; in TCRdb, only in-frame clones are kept and a portion is missing. The sample consists of about 180,000 clones, 50% to 75% of them appearing once. Regarding treatment: oral pan-JAK inhibitor, 5-10 mg twice daily. Sequences were derived from CD4+ T cells sorted from blood, sampled at approximately week 60, from a patient treated with tofacitinib. These receptors were obtained from a human donor with alopecia areata.

This clone was detected a few times. The CDR3: CASSLDEPLQETQYF. The CDR3 coding sequence is TGTGCCAGCAGCTTAGACGAACCCCTACAAGAGACCCAGTACTTC. The chain combines TRBV7-8 with TRBJ2-5; D is ambiguous. V lost 1 base to trimming and J lost 2 bases, with 11 bases between them. This CDR3 has 15 amino acids. Looked up from germline, CDR1 is SGHVS and CDR2 is FQNEAQ.

Only a few counts were recorded for this clone. The chain is built from TRBV11-2 and TRBJ2-7; 8 bases are a match to TRBD1. CDR1 is SGHAT and CDR2 is FQNNGV in the germline V gene. Unmatched junction bases numbered 9, after V lost 4 bases and J lost 7 bases. CDR3 length: 14 residues. CDR3 region: CASSSGGQAREQYF. DNA of the CDR3: TGTGCCAGCAGCTCTGGGGGACAGGCGCGGGAGCAGTACTTC.

The chain joins TRBV9 to TRBJ1-6; a possible D gene is TRBD1 (5 bases). The germline gives CDR1 SGDLS, CDR2 YYNGEE. CDR3 length: 15 amino acids. Trimming left V 3 bases short and J 5 bases short, with 12 bases between. CDR3 DNA sequence: TGTGCCAGCAGCGCGCGACTGGGGGATAATTCACCCCTCCACTTT. Its protein product is CASSARLGDNSPLHF.

The chain is built from TRBV6-1 and TRBJ2-5; no clear D gene. The CDR3 is 11 amino acids. V lost 6 bases and J 1 base, leaving 3 bases between the germline ends. Germline CDR1 MNHNS, CDR2 SASEGT. The CDR3 is CASSPQETQYF. Written as DNA, the CDR3 is TGTGCCAGCAGCCCCCAAGAGACCCAGTACTTC.

This clone was detected a few times. Additional DNA sequences in this sample encode the identical CDR3. The chain uses TRBV18 and TRBJ1-1; D not certain. The CDR3 length is 13 residues. Trimming took 1 base from V and 2 from J, leaving 5 bases between them. CDR1 KGHSH and CDR2 LQKENI come from the germline V gene. The CDR3 spells CASSPQKNTEAFF. The DNA of the CDR3 is TGTGCCAGCTCACCACAGAAAAACACTGAAGCTTTCTTT.

The rearrangement links TRBV6-5 to TRBJ2-2; 7 bases align to TRBD2. Germline lookup yields CDR1 MNHEY and CDR2 SVGAGI. J was trimmed by 5 bases and V by 6 bases; bases with no gene match: 3. The CDR3 runs to 13 residues. CDR3 residues: CASRAGSTGELFF. CDR3 coding DNA: TGTGCCAGCAGAGCGGGGTCGACCGGGGAGCTGTTTTTT.

This clone was seen more than once but under ten times. The V gene is TRBV9, the J gene TRBJ2-7, with 8 bases matching TRBD1. Trimming at V came to 4 bases and at J to 10 bases, leaving 10 bases not matched to a gene. This CDR3 contains 13 residues. Germline V gene data show CDR1 as SGDLS and CDR2 as YYNGEE. The CDR3 region has the DNA TGTGCCAGCAGCCCCCGGGCAGGGGGCGAACAGTACTTC. Translated: CASSPRAGGEQYF.

This rearrangement joins TRBV5-1 to TRBJ1-2, with a tentative D call TRBD1 (6 bases). The V gene's germline CDR1 is SGHRS and CDR2 YFSETQ. CDR3 size: 13 residues. Deletions cut 6 bases from V and 4 bases from J, with 13 bases between. The DNA for the CDR3 is TGCGCCAGCAAAGACCAGGGGTTCTATGGCTACACCTTC. Translated: CASKDQGFYGYTF.

The chain links TRBV5-1 to TRBJ2-3, with D uncertain. Germline values: CDR1 SGHRS, CDR2 YFSETQ. The CDR3 totals 12 residues. Trimming cost V 5 bases and J 6 bases, with 10 bases left between them. CDR3 in DNA: TGCGCCAGCAGGACGGCCGGGGATACGCAGTATTTT. It yields the protein CASRTAGDTQYF.

The DNA for the CDR3 is TGTGCCTGGAGTGTCCCAACAGGGGTGGATACGCAGTATTTT. It specifies CAWSVPTGVDTQYF. The rearrangement joins TRBV30 to TRBJ2-3, with 7 bases aligning to TRBD1. The CDR3 is 14 residues long. Trimming took 0 bases from V and 6 from J; bases not matched to a gene: 6. Germline V gene lookup returns CDR1 GTSNPN and CDR2 SVGIG (reference sequence).

This chain's CDR3 is CASSLRDRYYGYTF. In DNA, the CDR3 is TGTGCCAGCAGCTTAAGGGACAGATACTATGGCTACACCTTC. The chain recombines TRBV5-6 with TRBJ1-2; 7 bases are a match to TRBD1. After removal of 2 bases from V and 3 bases from J, the junction contained 4 bases not matched to a gene. CDR1 is SGHDT, CDR2 YYEEEE, per germline. The CDR3 is 14 residues long.

The V and J genes are TRBV5-1 and TRBJ1-1, with 9 nucleotides matching TRBD1. Germline CDR1 reads SGHRS; CDR2 reads YFSETQ. V lost 7 bases and J lost 3; bases outside the gene matches: 10. There are 15 residues in the CDR3. CDR3 DNA: TGCGCCAGCCTCACAGGGGGCGGAAGGGACACTGAAGCTTTCTTT. It is translated as CASLTGGGRDTEAFF.

This clone was counted between two and nine times. The chain links TRBV11-2 to TRBJ2-3; 10 positions agree with TRBD2. V gave up 1 base and J gave up 4 bases; unmatched junction bases: 5. This CDR3 has 16 residues. CDR1 SGHAT and CDR2 FQNNGV come from the germline V gene. The DNA of the CDR3 is TGTGCCAGCAGCTTAGCGACTAGCGGGTTACCAGATACGCAGTATTTT. This codes for CASSLATSGLPDTQYF.

The V and J genes are TRBV29-1 and TRBJ2-7, with TRBD2 matching over 9 bases. The CDR3 is 13 residues long. Trimming took 4 bases from V and 1 from J; bases not matched to a gene: 2. CDR1 is SQVTM and CDR2 is ANQGSEA in the germline V gene. The CDR3 reads CSVAGLASYEQYF. The CDR3 DNA reads as TGCAGCGTTGCCGGACTAGCGTCCTACGAGCAGTACTTC.